Below, one TCR beta chain is given with its context. V was trimmed by 2 bases and J by 7 bases, leaving 20 bases between them. The CDR3 is 16 residues long. Per germline, CDR1 SGHTA and CDR2 FQGNSA. These data belong to a study of T cells in Graves' hyperthyroidism and ophthalmopathy. Authors of the study amplified TCR beta CDR3 regions from RNA transcripts. An initial round of RT-PCR targeting the TCR CDR3 relied on the HTBI primer set. MiXCR, applied by TCRdb to the multiplex PCR reads, yields one record per CDR3 protein. The sample holds roughly 570,000 distinct CDR3 sequences, about 43% seen once. The chain has TRBV7-2 and TRBJ1-1; D may be TRBD1 (5 bases). Sequences were obtained from peripheral blood or thyroid tissue (not recorded which). This TCR was recovered from a woman aged 18-29 years with Graves' hyperthyroidism. The CDR3 protein is CASSLRLGQGRNEAFF. CDR3 bases: TGTGCCAGCAGCTTACGCCTAGGGCAGGGCCGTAATGAAGCTTTCTTT.